This T cell receptor (beta chain) was profiled in a study of cytomegalovirus exposure and HLA in healthy donors. This PCR relied on a set of 60 Vbeta primers and 13 Jbeta primers. Using immunoSEQ multiplex PCR, the repertoire was profiled, and TCRdb retains in-frame clones only, with some absent. The sample consists of about 200,000 clones, 70% to 80% of them appearing once. As to this clone: Its antigen is unidentified.

This CDR3 comprises 17 residues. The V gene's germline CDR1 is SGHAT and CDR2 FQNNGV. V shed 4 bases and J shed 1 base, with 18 bases lying between them. Study-wide points: The authors assumed roughly uniform sequencing depth across donors for presence/absence analyses.

The sequencing input was PBMCs. The chain uses TRBV11-2 and TRBJ2-3; tentative D call: TRBD2 (6 bases). The sequence was obtained from a male donor in good health and CMV-seronegative. The CDR3, as DNA: TGTGCCAGCAGCTCCCCGCTCGGGGCTAGCGGCACAGATACGCAGTATTTT. This gives the protein CASSSPLGASGTDTQYF.